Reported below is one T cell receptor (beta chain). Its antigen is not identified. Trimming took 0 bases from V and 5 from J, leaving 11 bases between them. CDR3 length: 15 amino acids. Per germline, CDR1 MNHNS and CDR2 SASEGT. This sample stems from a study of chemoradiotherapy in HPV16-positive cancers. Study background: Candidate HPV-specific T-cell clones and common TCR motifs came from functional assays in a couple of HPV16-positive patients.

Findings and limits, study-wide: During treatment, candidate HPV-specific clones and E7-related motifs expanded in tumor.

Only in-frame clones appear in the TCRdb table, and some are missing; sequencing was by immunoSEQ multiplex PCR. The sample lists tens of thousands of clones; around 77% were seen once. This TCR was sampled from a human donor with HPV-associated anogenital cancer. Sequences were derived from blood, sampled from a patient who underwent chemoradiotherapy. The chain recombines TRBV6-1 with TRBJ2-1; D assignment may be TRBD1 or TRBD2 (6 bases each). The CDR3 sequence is CASSEAGGTNNEQFF. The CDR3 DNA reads TGTGCCAGCAGTGAAGCGGGCGGGACAAACAATGAGCAGTTCTTC.